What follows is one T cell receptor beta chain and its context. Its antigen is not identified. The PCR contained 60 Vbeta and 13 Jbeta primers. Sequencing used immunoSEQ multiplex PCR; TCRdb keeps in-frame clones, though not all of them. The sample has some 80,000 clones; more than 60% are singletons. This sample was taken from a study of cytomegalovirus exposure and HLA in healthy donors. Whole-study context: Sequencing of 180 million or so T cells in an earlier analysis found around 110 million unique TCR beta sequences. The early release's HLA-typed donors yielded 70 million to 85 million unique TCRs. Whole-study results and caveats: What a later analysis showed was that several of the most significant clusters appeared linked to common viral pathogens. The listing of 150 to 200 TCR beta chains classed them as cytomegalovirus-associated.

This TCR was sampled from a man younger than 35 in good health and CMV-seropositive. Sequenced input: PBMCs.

The CDR3 region is CASRRGGSDEQYF. CDR3 coding DNA: TGTGCCAGCCGAAGGGGCGGGAGCGACGAGCAGTACTTC. The chain is built from TRBV28 and TRBJ2-7; 7 bases fit TRBD2. The CDR3 loop spans 13 amino acids. Germline values: CDR1 MDHEN, CDR2 SYDVKM. Trimming removed 8 bases from V and 5 bases from J; junction bases left unmatched: 9.